This T cell receptor beta chain was recovered during a study of T-cell memory formation after mild COVID-19. Broader study findings: Clones from the second wave (peaking day 37) had unconfirmed SARS-CoV-2 specificity. Mostly located in CM and EM were contracting CD4+ clones, with contracting CD8+ clones located in EMRA. Pre-infection memory harbored some responding clones, suggesting cross-reactive memory joined.

Details on this clonotype: Its antigen is unknown.

The CDR3 has 13 amino acids. The germline CDR1 and CDR2 sequences are SGHTA and FQGNSA. The V end was cut by 5 bases, the J end by 10 bases, with 17 bases between. Constant-segment-primed 5'RACE gave TCR alpha and TCR beta cDNA libraries with sample barcodes and UMIs. In TCRdb, the 5' RACE reads were re-called with MiXCR into one record per CDR3 protein. The table records 170,000 or so distinct CDR3 sequences, roughly a third of them present only once. This receptor was obtained from an adult woman who had mild COVID-19 (a few samples of this study predate the infection). Cell type and time point are not known. The chain combines TRBV7-2 with TRBJ1-2; D ambiguous. The sequenced sample was PBMCs or a T cell subset sorted from them (not recorded which). CDR3 loop: CASSLTLSGFYTF. CDR3 nucleotides: TGTGCCAGCAGCCTTACCCTTTCGGGATTCTACACCTTC.